This T cell receptor beta chain was identified in a study of preoperative IRX-2 immunotherapy in early breast cancer (dated by TCRdb to between 2019 and 2020). Including the terminal cysteine and phenylalanine, the CDR3 comprises 14 residues. Of the read, only the CDR3 DNA is kept; its 42 bases are in frame from base 1. Trimming at the junction amounts to 7 bases on V and 4 bases on J, and the germline ends lie 16 bases apart. CDR1 is given as LNHDA and CDR2 as SQIVND, both from the germline V gene (reference sequence). On this clone: Its antigen is still unknown. No much larger clone exists at a distance of one base, and base qualities are not known.

What this sample's treatment or condition label stands for: preoperative locoregional IRX-2 cytokine immunotherapy. The samples were obtained from a phase Ib study that tested preoperative, locoregional IRX-2 cytokine immunotherapy meant to prime immune responses. The donors were early-stage breast cancer patients who were given IRX-2 prior to surgery. Library preparation employed the immunoSEQ multiplex PCR assay. TCRdb stores this immuneACCESS table with in-frame sequences only. Part of the clones is absent; in the studies checked, under half of the shortfall reflects unresolved V genes, and no reason is known for the rest. Across this sample there are under 4,500 clones, with roughly two thirds seen only once. The ten largest clones add up to 6% to 7.5% of the sample.

The receptor comes from a human donor with breast cancer. Material: tumor tissue, obtained after IRX-2 immunotherapy. Recombination joined TRBV19 with TRBJ1-1, with the D gene not clear enough to name. CDR3 protein: CASNPKPWGTEAFF. The nucleotides are TGTGCCAGTAACCCAAAGCCCTGGGGCACTGAAGCTTTCTTT.